This T cell receptor beta chain stems from a study of cytomegalovirus exposure and HLA in healthy donors. Study observations and caveats: A later analysis found common viral pathogens apparently linked to several of the most significant clusters. Later work found most CMV-associated TCR beta chains apparently HLA-restricted.

The germline CDR1 and CDR2 sequences are LNHDA and SQIVND (reference sequence). Trimming removed 7 bases at V and 0 bases at J, with 13 bases between. The CDR3 totals 15 residues. With 60 Vbeta and 13 Jbeta primers, the PCR was carried out. Measured with immunoSEQ multiplex PCR; TCRdb has only the in-frame clones, and not every one. The repertoire has 150,000 or so clones, approximately 80% of them found once; the top ten carry under 15%. For this clone: What it binds is not known.

The origin of this receptor is a middle-aged woman in good health and CMV-seronegative. Material: PBMCs. The rearrangement joins TRBV19 to TRBJ1-5; tentatively, D is TRBD1 (6 bases). CDR3 sequence (DNA): TGTGCCAGTACCTGGACAGACACTAGCAATCAGCCCCAGCATTTT. The encoded protein is CASTWTDTSNQPQHF.